This TCR beta chain was obtained from a study of shared clonotypes between healthy human individuals. Across the study: Each donor had three CD4 naive, three CD4 memory, two CD8 naive and one CD8 memory plate.

TCRdb's table, derived via immunoSEQ multiplex PCR, lists solely in-frame clones and lacks some. This sample has roughly 1,600,000 clones, with 97% to 99% found just once. General study results and limits: The four-donor shared clonotypes exceeded non-shared clonotypes in generation probability, with non-shared ones scoring lower. Despite large depth, sorted-subset datasets appeared incompletely sequenced. Collection of samples was limited to blood; tissue repertoires likely differ.

Notes on this clone: Its matching antigen is unknown. This sample includes further DNA sequences coding for the same CDR3.

Trimming took 2 bases from V and 3 from J, leaving 3 bases between them. The CDR3 consists of 12 residues. Germline-derived CDR1 and CDR2 are SEHNR and FQNEAQ (reference sequence). Sequenced material: naive CD4+ T cells sorted from blood. Subset meaning: CD45RA+ positively selected. V and J are TRBV7-9 and TRBJ2-3; D unresolved. This TCR was recovered from a man younger than 45 in good health. The CDR3 loop is CASSLSTDTQYF. The CDR3 DNA is TGTGCCAGCAGCTTATCAACAGATACGCAGTATTTT.